Listed below are T cell receptor beta chains from one sample, sequenced in a study of cytomegalovirus exposure and HLA in healthy donors. Some clones are missing from TCRdb's copy, which holds only in-frame ones; the method was immunoSEQ multiplex PCR. The repertoire holds 200,000 to 250,000 clones, 75% to 80% seen once, with roughly 2% in the top ten. The sequenced sample was PBMCs. The receptors originated from a man younger than 30 in good health and CMV-seronegative. CDR3s include the opening cysteine and the closing phenylalanine or tryptophan. D genes are given only for firm matches. Clone sizes are given selectively: once, few, many, or a class where the clone is expanded.

>.|.|TRBJ2-2|TRBV11-2
TGTGCCAGCAGCTTACTACAGGGCGTCGGGGAGCTGTTTTTT
CASSLLQGVGELFF
>.|.|TRBJ1-5|TRBV7-9
TGTTCCAGCAGCTTGGGGGGGGCCCAGCATTTT
CSSSLGGAQHF
>TRBD2|.|TRBJ2-3|TRBV7-6
TGTGCCAGCAGCTTAGCCCTAGGGACTAGCGGTATGTCAGATACGCAGTATTTT
CASSLALGTSGMSDTQYF
>.|.|TRBJ1-5|TRBV28
TGTGCCAGCAGTTCGAAGGTACTCGGGCAGCCCCAGCATTTT
CASSSKVLGQPQHF
>.|.|TRBJ2-1|TRBV5-1
TGCGCCAGCAGCTTGGCTAGGGGATCCTACAATGAGCAGTTCTTC
CASSLARGSYNEQFF
>TRBD1|.|TRBJ1-2|TRBV2
TGTGCCAGCAGTGAGCTGACAGGGCGATTTGACTATGGCTACACCTTC
CASSELTGRFDYGYTF
>.|once|TRBJ1-2|TRBV10-1
TGCGCCAGCAGTGCTTGGGCAGGTGGGGGCTACACCTTC
CASSAWAGGGYTF
>TRBD2|many|TRBJ2-2|TRBV6-5
TGTGCCAGCAGAGGACTAGCGGGGTGGACCGGGGAGCTGTTTTTT
CASRGLAGWTGELFF
>TRBD2|.|TRBJ2-1|TRBV2
TGTGCCAGCAGTCCGGGACTAGCGGGGGGCCGCTCCTACAATGAGCAGTTCTTC
CASSPGLAGGRSYNEQFF
>TRBD1|.|TRBJ1-1|TRBV9
TGTGCCAGCAGCGACACAGGGGGCTTTATGGCCACTGAAGCTTTCTTT
CASSDTGGFMATEAFF
>.|.|TRBJ2-3|TRBV7-2
TGTGCCAGCAGCTCGACTATGGCAACAGATACGCAGTATTTT
CASSSTMATDTQYF
>TRBD1|.|TRBJ1-5|TRBV18
TGTGCCAGCTCACCGCCCGGGACAGCTAATCAGCCCCAGCATTTT
CASSPPGTANQPQHF
>TRBD1|.|TRBJ2-7|TRBV19
TGTGCCAGTAGTATCCGAGACAGGGCCCACGAGCAGTACTTC
CASSIRDRAHEQYF
>TRBD1|.|TRBJ2-7|TRBV5-1
TGCGCCAGCAGCCTCGGACAGGGTCAGTCGTACGAGCAGTACTTC
CASSLGQGQSYEQYF
>TRBD1|.|TRBJ1-2|TRBV6-5
TGTGCCAGCAGTGGACCGGGACAGGGGACTTATGGCTACACCTTC
CASSGPGQGTYGYTF
>.|.|TRBJ2-3|TRBV19
TGTGCCAGTAGTATAGAGGACAGCCACACAGATACGCAGTATTTT
CASSIEDSHTDTQYF
>TRBD2|.|TRBJ2-1|TRBV11-1
TGTGCCAGCCTAGATGGGACTAGCGGGTACAATGAGCAGTTCTTC
CASLDGTSGYNEQFF
>.|.|TRBJ1-2|TRBV6-6
TGTGCCAGCAGTTACGGGGCAGGGACTAACTATGGCTACACCTTC
CASSYGAGTNYGYTF
>TRBD1|.|TRBJ1-1|TRBV28
TGTGCCAGCAGTTTGGGACAGGGGCTTGAAGCTTTCTTT
CASSLGQGLEAFF
>.|.|TRBJ1-5|TRBV4-3
TGCGCCAGCAGTCAGGAAGCGGGGGAGGGACAGCCCCAGCATTTT
CASSQEAGEGQPQHF
>TRBD1|.|TRBJ1-2|TRBV6-5
TGTGCCAGCAGAAAACAGGGGGCTGGGGGCTACACCTTC
CASRKQGAGGYTF
>.|.|TRBJ2-7|TRBV5-1
TGCGCCAGCAGCCCCGACGTTGCGGGAACTCAGAAGGAGCAGTACTTC
CASSPDVAGTQKEQYF
>TRBD2|.|TRBJ2-1|TRBV6-5
TGTGCCAGCAGTTACGGGACTAGCGGGGCCTACAATGAGCAGTTCTTC
CASSYGTSGAYNEQFF
>TRBD1|.|TRBJ1-5|TRBV2
TGTGCCAGCAGCCTACAGGGGAATCAGCCCCAGCATTTT
CASSLQGNQPQHF
>.|.|TRBJ1-5|TRBV29-1
TGCAGCGCTACGACAGGTGCTAGCAATCAGCCCCAGCATTTT
CSATTGASNQPQHF
>TRBD1|.|TRBJ1-5|TRBV6-5
TGTGCCAGCAGACCGGGACAGGGGTACGGTCAGCCCCAGCATTTT
CASRPGQGYGQPQHF
>.|few|TRBJ2-7|TRBV7-6
TGTGCCAGCAGCCCTCAATCACGGGAGACCTCCTACGAGCAGTACTTC
CASSPQSRETSYEQYF
>.|few|TRBJ1-2|TRBV4-3
TGCGCCAGCAGCCAAGACGAACAGGGCCACACCTATGGCTACACCTTC
CASSQDEQGHTYGYTF
>.|.|TRBJ2-1|TRBV29-1
TGCAGCGTAGGGGGGGGTGGTGAGCAGTTCTTC
CSVGGGGEQFF
>TRBD1|.|TRBJ2-6|TRBV7-7
TGTGCTAGCAGCTTAGCCCCAGTTAGTCGGGACAGGACTAACTCTGGGGCCAACGTCCTGACTTTC
CASSLAPVSRDRTNSGANVLTF
>TRBD2|.|TRBJ2-1|TRBV2
TGTGCCAGCCGAAAGACTAGCGGGGGGGCTTACAATGAGCAGTTCTTC
CASRKTSGGAYNEQFF
>TRBD2|.|TRBJ2-5|TRBV18
TGTGCCAGCTCACCAACCCCTAGCGGGGGGTCGCAAGAGACCCAGTACTTC
CASSPTPSGGSQETQYF
>.|.|TRBJ2-5|TRBV10-3
TGTGCCACCAGGAGGCTTGGAGGAGTCGGGGAGACCCAGTACTTC
CATRRLGGVGETQYF
>TRBD1|once|TRBJ2-5|TRBV30
TGTGCCTGGAGGTTACAGGGGAAGGAAGAGACCCAGTACTTC
CAWRLQGKEETQYF
>TRBD1|.|TRBJ1-5|TRBV5-4
TGTGCCAGCAGCGACGACAGGGATTCGCAGCCCCAGCATTTT
CASSDDRDSQPQHF
>.|.|TRBJ1-2|TRBV7-9
TGTGCCAGCAGTCCACGTAGTTCGTATGGCTACACCTTC
CASSPRSSYGYTF
>TRBD1|.|TRBJ1-4|TRBV11-2
TGTGCCAGCAGCTTAGCAGGGACAGGGGGCGAAAAACTGTTTTTT
CASSLAGTGGEKLFF
>TRBD1|.|TRBJ2-2|TRBV5-8
TGTGCCAGCAGCGCGGGACAGGGGGTCAACGGGGAGCTGTTTTTT
CASSAGQGVNGELFF
>.|.|TRBJ1-5|TRBV19
TGTGCCAGTAGTATAGGGGCGGGAAATCAGCCCCAGCATTTT
CASSIGAGNQPQHF
>TRBD1|few|TRBJ1-2|TRBV19
TGTGCCAGTTCCCTCGGGCAGGGGGTTAACTATGGCTACACCTTC
CASSLGQGVNYGYTF
>TRBD1|.|TRBJ1-4|TRBV14
TGTGCCAGCAGCAAATCAGGGGGCCTCACAACTAATGAAAAACTGTTTTTT
CASSKSGGLTTNEKLFF
>TRBD1|.|TRBJ1-2|TRBV2
TGTGCCAGCAGCCGTAAACCGGGACAGGGATCCTATGGCTACACCTTC
CASSRKPGQGSYGYTF
>TRBD2|.|TRBJ2-1|TRBV29-1
TGCAGCGTTGTGACTAGCGGGACCTACAATGAGCAGTTCTTC
CSVVTSGTYNEQFF
>.|.|TRBJ2-7|TRBV7-9
TGTGCCAGCAGCCAACGTCTATCCTACGAGCAGTACTTC
CASSQRLSYEQYF
>TRBD2|.|TRBJ2-1|TRBV9
TGTGCCAGCAGCGTAGGATCGAGCGGGACGCTCCTCAGCAATGAGCAGTTCTTC
CASSVGSSGTLLSNEQFF
>.|once|TRBJ1-2|TRBV30
TGTGCCTGGAGTGTGGCCCAGGATGGCTACACCTTC
CAWSVAQDGYTF
>TRBD2|.|TRBJ2-1|TRBV4-3
TGCGCCAGCAGCCAAGAATGGACTAGCGAATACAATGAGCAGTTCTTC
CASSQEWTSEYNEQFF
>TRBD1|.|TRBJ2-1|TRBV5-4
TGTGCCAGCAGCTTAGGGGGACAGGGTTCCCATGAGCAGTTCTTC
CASSLGGQGSHEQFF
>.|few|TRBJ1-2|TRBV9
TGTGCCAGCAGCGTAGACAGGGAAAAGGACTATGGCTACACCTTC
CASSVDREKDYGYTF
>.|.|TRBJ2-7|TRBV30
TGTGCCTGGAGTTTGACCTCTCATGGACGAGGGGGCGAGCAGTACTTC
CAWSLTSHGRGGEQYF
>.|.|TRBJ1-6|TRBV15
TGTGCCACCAGCAGAGGGTCTCAGCTAGGATCACCCCTCCACTTT
CATSRGSQLGSPLHF
>.|.|TRBJ1-3|TRBV30
TGTGCCTGGAGTGTGAGAGGGCCTGGAAACACCATATATTTT
CAWSVRGPGNTIYF
>.|few|TRBJ2-3|TRBV11-3
TGTGCCAGCAGCTTAGTTGCGGGCCCCACAGATACGCAGTATTTT
CASSLVAGPTDTQYF
>TRBD2|.|TRBJ2-1|TRBV5-1
TGCGCCAGCAGCTCCTCTAGCGGGGGGGCCCTCGAGCAGTTCTTC
CASSSSSGGALEQFF
>TRBD1|.|TRBJ1-1|TRBV11-1
TGTGCCAGCAGCCCTCGGACAGGGGGAAACACTGAAGCTTTCTTT
CASSPRTGGNTEAFF